In its sample, the clone carrying this T cell receptor (beta chain) was seen a few times. The CDR3 loop spans 12 amino acids. Germline CDR1 is SNHLY and CDR2 is FYNNEI. V dropped 5 bases and J dropped 3 bases, with 7 bases sitting between them. This entry is derived from a study of blood T cell repertoires in COVID-19. Each participant's cohort was designated according to participant-reported clinical history. In the original processing: The assay estimated nucleated cells by amplifying reference gene primers. TCRdb's copy holds only in-frame clones and misses some; the assay was immunoSEQ multiplex PCR. V and J calls plus clone size are reproduced from that table; the DNA served to infer D and trimming. The sample comprises around 220,000 clones, 80% to 90% of which are singletons, and about 14% rests with the top ten.

The chain has TRBV2 and TRBJ1-1; no reliable D call. Specimen: PBMCs or T cells enriched from blood (not recorded which). The TCR sequence derives from a woman in her forties or fifties with acute COVID-19. The CDR3 sequence is CASSYSDTEAFF. The CDR3 DNA reads as TGTGCCAGCAGTTACAGTGACACTGAAGCTTTCTTT.